Included here is one T cell receptor (beta chain) sequence, with context. This entry belongs to a study of T cell responses to AZD1222 COVID-19 vaccine. The trim removed 3 bases at V and 0 bases at J, leaving 8 bases unmatched. This CDR3 contains 16 residues. Germline CDR1 MNHNS, CDR2 SASEGT. Measured with immunoSEQ multiplex PCR; TCRdb has only the in-frame clones, and not every one. The repertoire has 100,000 to 150,000 clones, roughly nine tenths of them found once; the top ten carry roughly 5.7%. J is TRBJ2-7 and V is TRBV6-1, with 7 bases lining up with TRBD1. The specimen comprised peripheral blood, sampled on day 0 of AZD1222 vaccination. The TCR was taken from an adult in good health. The DNA of the CDR3 is TGTGCCAGCAGTGACCGAGGGACAGACCTCTCCTACGAGCAGTACTTC. It yields the protein CASSDRGTDLSYEQYF.